The 23 T cell receptor beta chains presented below share a single source sample, sequenced in a study of shared clonotypes between healthy human individuals. Only in-frame clones appear in the TCRdb table, and some are missing; sequencing was by immunoSEQ multiplex PCR. This repertoire shows fewer than 550,000 clones, about three quarters found once; its top ten account for about 12%. Sequencing input: PBMCs. These receptors came from a middle-aged woman in good health. Some clones in this sample may be carry-over from other donors' samples.

J is TRBJ2-7 and V is TRBV5-1; D gene uncertain. CDR1 is SGHRS and CDR2 is YFSETQ in the germline V gene. This CDR3 has 15 residues. Deletions cut 4 bases from V and 1 base from J, with 15 bases between. CDR3: CASSPVVVGSYEQYF. DNA for the CDR3: TGCGCCAGCAGCCCGGTCGTCGTGGGGTCCTACGAGCAGTACTTC.

This clone was detected a few times. This chain uses TRBV7-2 with TRBJ1-2; TRBD1 matches 9 bases. The V and J ends lost 5 bases and 4 bases, in that order; junction bases with no gene match: 17. Per the germline V gene, CDR1 is SGHTA and CDR2 is FQGNSA. The CDR3 length is 18 residues. The CDR3, as DNA: TGTGCCAGCAGCCCCGGGACAGGGTTGGGTCTAATAAGCTATGGCTACACCTTC. Translating gives CASSPGTGLGLISYGYTF.

Comments on this clone: Other DNA sequences in this specimen translate into the identical CDR3. DNA for the CDR3: TGCGCCAGCAGCTTGGGAGTGAACACTGAAGCTTTCTTT. This encodes CASSLGVNTEAFF. The chain recombines TRBV5-1 with TRBJ1-1; D is unresolved. The CDR3 contains 13 residues. CDR1 is SGHRS, CDR2 YFSETQ, per germline. With 0 bases removed from V and 0 bases from J, the gap between germline ends came to 3 bases. The whole variable domain, filled in from reference TRBV5-1 and TRBJ1-1, reads KAGVTQTPRYLIKTRGQQVTLSCSPISGHRSVSWYQQTPGQGLQFLFEYFSETQRNKGNFPGRFSGRQFSNSRSEMNVSTLELGDSALYLCASSLGVNTEAFFGQGTRLTVV.

The CDR3, as DNA: TGTGCCAGCAGCCCAAGTCAGCCCCAGCATTTT. It specifies CASSPSQPQHF. The gene calls are TRBV7-2 and TRBJ1-5; D is ambiguous. The V gene's germline CDR1 is SGHTA and CDR2 FQGNSA. V was pared by 5 bases and J by 6 bases, with 5 bases between. The CDR3 is 11 residues long.

The gene calls are TRBV19 and TRBJ2-5; 12 bases are shared with TRBD2. The V segment lost 5 bases and the J segment 5 bases; nucleotides outside the gene matches: 6. This CDR3 has 15 residues. Germline CDR1 is LNHDA and CDR2 is SQIVND (reference sequence). CDR3 in amino acids: CASSPTSGSSETQYF. The CDR3 DNA follows: TGTGCCAGTAGTCCGACTAGCGGGAGTTCGGAGACCCAGTACTTC.

The chain is built from TRBV10-3 and TRBJ2-7; D not certain. The CDR3 contains 11 residues. Between the trimmed V and J ends, which lost 3 bases and 5 bases, there was a span of 5 bases. The germline V gene encodes CDR1 ENHRY and CDR2 SYGVKD. DNA of the CDR3: TGTGCCATCAGTGATGTGAACGAGCAGTACTTC. Translated: CAISDVNEQYF.

The V call is TRBV4-3, the J call TRBJ2-7; D is unclear. The length of the CDR3 is 17 residues. V lost 2 bases to trimming and J lost 4 bases, with 21 bases between them. Per the germline V gene, CDR1 is LGHNA and CDR2 is YSLEER. The CDR3 nucleotides are TGCGCCAGCAGCCAAATGTGCGTAAGACTCTTGGTTTACGAGCAGTACTTC. It specifies CASSQMCVRLLVYEQYF.

The chain combines TRBV29-1 with TRBJ2-7; tentatively, D is TRBD1 (6 bases). The CDR3 consists of 12 residues. Germline values: CDR1 SQVTM, CDR2 ANQGSEA. Trimming took off 7 bases at V and 5 bases at J, with 15 bases between the two ends. CDR3 region: CSGSGDSHEQYF. CDR3 nucleotides: TGCAGCGGATCAGGGGATTCTCACGAGCAGTACTTC.

The CDR3 loop is CASSHGTENNEQFF. The CDR3 region has the DNA TGCGCCAGCAGCCATGGGACTGAGAACAATGAGCAGTTCTTC. The J gene is TRBJ2-1, the V gene TRBV4-3; tentatively, D is TRBD2 (6 bases). The CDR3 covers 14 residues. Germline values: CDR1 LGHNA, CDR2 YSLEER. The V end lost 3 bases, the J end lost 5 bases, and 11 bases lay between the germline ends.

The chain couples TRBV19 to TRBJ2-1, with 12 bases lining up with TRBD2. The V and J ends lost 4 bases and 8 bases, in that order; junction bases with no gene match: 6. CDR3 size: 15 residues. Per the germline V gene, CDR1 is LNHDA and CDR2 is SQIVND (reference sequence). The CDR3 DNA sequence: TGTGCCAGTAGTAAAGGACTAGCGGGGCCTGATGAGCAGTTCTTC. This translates into CASSKGLAGPDEQFF.

The V call is TRBV6-1, the J call TRBJ2-1; D is uncertain. The germline V gene has CDR1 MNHNS and CDR2 SASEGT. Trimming removed 0 bases from V and 0 bases from J, with 12 bases in between. The CDR3 spans 17 residues. DNA of the CDR3: TGTGCCAGCAGTGAAGCGCTTTTGGTAAACTCCTACAATGAGCAGTTCTTC. Translation: CASSEALLVNSYNEQFF.

This sequence joins TRBV2 and TRBJ1-3; 8 positions match TRBD1. This CDR3 has 14 residues. The V gene end was trimmed by 7 bases and the J gene end by 2 bases; junction bases not matched to a gene: 4. Looked up from germline, CDR1 is SNHLY and CDR2 is FYNNEI. CDR3 DNA: TGTGCCAGCATGGACAGGGCGGCTGGAAACACCATATATTTT. It yields the protein CASMDRAAGNTIYF.

Turning to this clone: The same CDR3 is also encoded by other DNA sequences in this sample. The chain uses TRBV27 and TRBJ2-7; TRBD2 matches at 13 bases. Germline assignment: CDR1 MNHEY and CDR2 SMNVEV (reference sequence). The CDR3 runs to 16 residues. V lost 9 bases to trimming and J lost 5 bases; unmatched junction nucleotides: 13. CDR3 region: CASRTSGRRGENEQYF. Here the CDR3 DNA reads TGTGCCAGTAGGACTAGCGGGAGAAGAGGGGAAAACGAGCAGTACTTC.

The chain is built from TRBV5-5 and TRBJ1-5; TRBD1 matches at 9 bases. This CDR3 has 18 residues. Germline V gene sequence: CDR1 SGHKS, CDR2 YYEKEE (reference sequence). V was pared by 4 bases and J by 1 base, with 12 bases of the junction left unmatched. The CDR3 protein is CASSPGQGQILSNQPQHF. The CDR3 nucleotides read TGTGCCAGCAGCCCGGGACAGGGACAGATATTGAGCAATCAGCCCCAGCATTTT.

This clone was detected only once. Written as DNA, the CDR3 is TGCGCCAGCAGCCGGGACTTAAGCTCCTACAATGAGCAGTTCTTC. Translating gives CASSRDLSSYNEQFF. The J gene is TRBJ2-1, the V gene TRBV10-1, with D tentatively TRBD2 (6 bases). V gave up 6 bases and J gave up 0 bases, with 12 bases separating them. The CDR3 is 15 amino acids. Germline V gene lookup returns CDR1 WNHNN and CDR2 SYGVQD (reference sequence).

The V call is TRBV30, the J call TRBJ1-2; unclear D gene. The CDR3 consists of 15 residues. V lost 0 bases, J lost 0 bases, and 11 bases lay in between. Germline CDR1 reads GTSNPN; CDR2 reads SVGIG (reference sequence). CDR3 in DNA: TGTGCCTGGAGTGTAGAAAGTCTGGCTAACTATGGCTACACCTTC. Encoded protein: CAWSVESLANYGYTF.

The CDR3 region is CASSLAPGGGFSTEAFF. CDR3 in DNA: TGTGCCAGCAGCTTAGCCCCCGGAGGGGGTTTTAGCACTGAAGCTTTCTTT. The rearrangement uses TRBV11-1 and TRBJ1-1, with D possibly being TRBD1 (6 bases). Trimming cost V 0 bases and J 4 bases, with 18 bases left between them. Germline values: CDR1 SGHAT, CDR2 FQDESV (reference sequence). The CDR3 has 17 residues.

The rearrangement joins TRBV4-3 to TRBJ2-1; TRBD2 matches at 9 bases. Germline V lookup: CDR1 LGHNA, CDR2 YSLEER. The CDR3 consists of 16 residues. V was clipped by 4 bases and J by 9 bases; unmatched bases: 13. CDR3 nucleotide sequence: TGCGCCAGCAGCCTTTTTAGCGGGAGCTCATCAAGTGAGCAGTTCTTC. As protein: CASSLFSGSSSSEQFF.

J is TRBJ2-7 and V is TRBV9, with 11 bases lining up with TRBD2. J gave up 2 bases and V 0 bases, and 4 bases lay outside the gene matches. The CDR3 covers 16 residues. Germline CDR1 is SGDLS and CDR2 is YYNGEE. In DNA, the CDR3 is TGTGCCAGCAGCGTAGGTCCTAGCGGGAGGACCTACGAGCAGTACTTC. This sequence encodes CASSVGPSGRTYEQYF.

This sequence joins TRBV5-1 and TRBJ1-2; D is unresolved. The germline V gene has CDR1 SGHRS and CDR2 YFSETQ. The V gene lost 0 bases and the J gene lost 4 bases, with 13 bases spanning the gap. CDR3 length equals 15 residues. CDR3 loop: CASSLVSQKSYGYTF. In DNA form, the CDR3 reads TGCGCCAGCAGCTTGGTCTCCCAAAAGTCCTATGGCTACACCTTC. Variable domain in full (rest from reference TRBV5-1 and TRBJ1-2): KAGVTQTPRYLIKTRGQQVTLSCSPISGHRSVSWYQQTPGQGLQFLFEYFSETQRNKGNFPGRFSGRQFSNSRSEMNVSTLELGDSALYLCASSLVSQKSYGYTFGSGTRLTVV.

The rearrangement joins TRBV7-9 to TRBJ2-1; 11 bases match TRBD2. This CDR3 region has 17 residues. The junction had 12 bases not matched to a gene; V was cut back by 2 bases and J by 9 bases. Per germline, CDR1 SEHNR and CDR2 FQNEAQ (reference sequence). The DNA of the CDR3 is TGTGCCAGCAGCTTACAGCTTCGAACTAGCGGGAGACCTGAGCAGTTCTTC. The encoded protein is CASSLQLRTSGRPEQFF.

The genes are TRBV7-9 and TRBJ2-1; 7 nucleotides line up with TRBD1. Germline CDR1 reads SEHNR; CDR2 reads FQNEAQ (reference sequence). This CDR3 is built from 17 residues. V dropped 5 bases and J dropped 1; count of bases not matched to a gene: 11. For the CDR3, the DNA is TGTGCCAGCAGCCCGAATAACAGGGGTAGGTCCTACAATGAGCAGTTCTTC. Its translation is CASSPNNRGRSYNEQFF.

The sample holds a few counts of this clone. The rearrangement uses TRBV6-6 and TRBJ1-3; tentatively, D is TRBD1 (5 bases). There are 16 residues in the CDR3. V lost 0 bases and J lost 0, with 9 bases in between. Looked up from germline, CDR1 is MNHNY and CDR2 is SVGAGI (reference sequence). The CDR3: CASSYSTVSSGNTIYF. Here the CDR3 DNA reads TGTGCCAGCAGTTACTCGACAGTCAGCTCTGGAAACACCATATATTTT.